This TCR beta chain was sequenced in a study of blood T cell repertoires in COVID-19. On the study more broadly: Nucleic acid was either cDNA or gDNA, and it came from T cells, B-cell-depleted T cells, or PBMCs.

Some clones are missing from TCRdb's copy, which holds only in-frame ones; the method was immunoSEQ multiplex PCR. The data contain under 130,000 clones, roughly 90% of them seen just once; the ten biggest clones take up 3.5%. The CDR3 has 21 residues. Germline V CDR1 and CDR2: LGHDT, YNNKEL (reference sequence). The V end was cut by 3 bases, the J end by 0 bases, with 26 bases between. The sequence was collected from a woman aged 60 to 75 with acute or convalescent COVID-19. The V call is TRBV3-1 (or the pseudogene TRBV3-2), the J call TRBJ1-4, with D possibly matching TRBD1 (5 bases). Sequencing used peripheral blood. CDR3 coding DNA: TGTGCCAGCAGCCACCTCCTCGGGACCTCCCTCGGGAGCGCAACTAATGAAAAACTGTTTTTT. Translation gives CASSHLLGTSLGSATNEKLFF.